Below are 22 T cell receptor beta chains sequenced from a single sample in a study of blood T cell repertoires in COVID-19 (dated by TCRdb to the early 2020s). The library came from the immunoSEQ multiplex PCR assay. Entries here come from immuneACCESS through TCRdb and include only in-frame sequences with V and J called. Some clones fail to appear in such tables; in the studies checked, an unresolved V gene covers under half of the shortfall, and the cause of the remainder is unknown. The sample table lists around 200,000 clones, about 80% of them with a count of one. The biggest ten clones account for approximately 7% of the sample. Sequencing used peripheral blood. The receptors here all came from a human donor in a cohort sampled during active COVID-19.

The table lists this clone with a count of one. This sequence joins TRBV15 and TRBJ1-5; 7 bases map to TRBD1. Germline V gene data show CDR1 as LNHNV and CDR2 as YYDKDF (reference sequence). CDR3 length: 15 amino acids. V shed 1 base, J shed 7 bases, and the junction held 7 bases outside the gene matches. The chain's CDR3 is CATSRVHTGVQPQHF. Here the CDR3 DNA reads TGTGCCACCAGCAGAGTCCATACAGGGGTCCAGCCCCAGCATTTT.

This clone has only a few counts. The chain uses TRBV2 and TRBJ2-7; 7 nucleotides align to TRBD1. J gave up 3 bases and V 8 bases, and 4 bases lay outside the gene matches. This CDR3 is 12 amino acids long. Germline V gene data show CDR1 as SNHLY and CDR2 as FYNNEI. The CDR3 DNA sequence: TGTGCCAGCGGACAGGTCAGCTACGAGCAGTACTTC. Its protein is CASGQVSYEQYF. The complete variable domain, with remaining parts taken from reference TRBV2 and TRBJ2-7, reads EPEVTQTPSHQVTQMGQEVILRCVPISNHLYFYWYRQILGQKVEFLVSFYNNEISEKSEIFDDQFSVERPDGSNFTLKIRSTKLEDSAMYFCASGQVSYEQYFGPGTRLTVT.

This chain links TRBV3-1 (or the pseudogene TRBV3-2) with TRBJ1-1, with 12 nucleotides matching TRBD1. The CDR3 length is 16 residues. Germline CDR1 and CDR2: LGHDT and YNNKEL (reference sequence). J was trimmed by 5 bases and V by 4 bases; bases with no gene match: 8. CDR3 protein: CASSRALGQGATEAFF. DNA for the CDR3: TGTGCCAGCAGCCGGGCCCTGGGACAGGGGGCAACTGAAGCTTTCTTT.

This chain joins TRBV3-1 (or the pseudogene TRBV3-2) and TRBJ2-1; D is possibly TRBD2 (5 bases). V gave up 1 base and J gave up 9 bases, with 16 bases separating them. CDR1 and CDR2 (germline): LGHDT, YNNKEL (reference sequence). CDR3 size: 15 residues. The CDR3 spells CASSQGAVPGREQFF. CDR3 nucleotides: TGTGCCAGCAGCCAAGGAGCGGTCCCCGGGCGTGAGCAGTTCTTC.

The chain links TRBV15 to TRBJ1-6; weak D call: TRBD1 (5 bases). This CDR3 region has 16 residues. V was pared by 0 bases and J by 6 bases, with 12 bases between. The V gene's germline CDR1 is LNHNV and CDR2 YYDKDF (reference sequence). CDR3 region: CATSRDRPGRNSPLHF. The CDR3 DNA reads as TGTGCCACCAGCAGAGATAGGCCAGGGCGTAATTCACCCCTCCACTTT.

This sequence joins TRBV6-5 and TRBJ1-3, with D maybe TRBD1 (5 bases). In germline, CDR1 is MNHEY, CDR2 SVGAGI. This CDR3 is built from 16 residues. V gave up 4 bases and J gave up 3 bases, with 16 bases separating them. The CDR3 spells CASSLGAPSDGNTIYF. CDR3 bases: TGTGCCAGCAGTTTAGGGGCCCCGAGCGATGGAAACACCATATATTTT.

The chain employs TRBV10-3 and TRBJ2-1; 7 positions agree with TRBD1. The CDR3 is made up of 13 amino acids. Per germline, CDR1 ENHRY and CDR2 SYGVKD. Losses at the gene ends were 6 bases for V and 9 bases for J; bases not matched to a gene: 8. CDR3 DNA sequence: TGTGCCATCAGCGGACAGGTGCCCAGTGAGCAGTTCTTC. As protein: CAISGQVPSEQFF.

Here the CDR3 reads CASSGGVGYEQYF. In nucleotides, the CDR3 is TGTGCCAGCAGCGGGGGCGTGGGGTACGAGCAGTACTTC. V gene TRBV9 combines with J gene TRBJ2-7; weak D call: TRBD1 (5 bases). This CDR3 has 13 residues. V lost 3 bases to trimming and J lost 4 bases, with 11 bases between them. The germline V gene has CDR1 SGDLS and CDR2 YYNGEE.

This chain connects TRBV19 to TRBJ2-1, with D maybe TRBD1 (5 bases). The CDR3 covers 18 residues. Trimming took off 3 bases at V and 3 bases at J, with 21 bases between the two ends. Germline CDR1 reads LNHDA; CDR2 reads SQIVND (reference sequence). This CDR3 reads CASSIFRKGQGIYNEQFF. CDR3 DNA sequence: TGTGCCAGTAGTATTTTTCGAAAGGGGCAAGGAATCTACAATGAGCAGTTCTTC.

CDR3 protein: CASSSLNQPQHF. DNA of the CDR3: TGTGCCAGTAGTAGTCTCAATCAGCCCCAGCATTTT. The chain has TRBV19 and TRBJ1-5; D unresolved. The CDR3 has 12 amino acids. Germline-derived CDR1 and CDR2 are LNHDA and SQIVND (reference sequence). The germline V and J ends were trimmed by 4 bases and 3 bases, with 4 bases remaining between them. Drawing the rest from reference TRBV19 and TRBJ1-5, the complete variable domain is DGGITQSPKYLFRKEGQNVTLSCEQNLNHDAMYWYRQDPGQGLRLIYYSQIVNDFQKGDIAEGYSVSREKKESFPLTVTSAQKNPTAFYLCASSSLNQPQHFGDGTRLSIL.

The chain links TRBV27 to TRBJ2-1, with 11 positions matching TRBD1. The germline CDR1 and CDR2 sequences are MNHEY and SMNVEV (reference sequence). This CDR3 has 16 amino acids. After removal of 6 bases from V and 3 bases from J, the junction contained 7 bases not matched to a gene. The CDR3 here is CASSPYGTGGYNEQFF. CDR3 nucleotides: TGTGCCAGCAGCCCCTACGGGACAGGGGGCTACAATGAGCAGTTCTTC.

The V call is TRBV3-1 (or the pseudogene TRBV3-2), the J call TRBJ2-5, with D perhaps TRBD2 (5 bases). Germline assignment: CDR1 LGHDT and CDR2 YNNKEL (reference sequence). The V and J ends lost 1 base and 2 bases respectively, with 11 bases between them. This CDR3 is built from 15 residues. The DNA for the CDR3 is TGTGCCAGCAGCCAAGGAAAACTAGAGCAAGAGACCCAGTACTTC. Amino acid sequence: CASSQGKLEQETQYF.

The CDR3 loop reads CASSGDRGRNQPQHF. CDR3 DNA sequence: TGTGCCAGCAGTGGGGACAGGGGACGCAATCAGCCCCAGCATTTT. The chain has TRBV2 and TRBJ1-5; 10 bases map to TRBD1. Germline trimming cut 4 bases from V and 2 bases from J; bases unmatched to any gene: 2. CDR3 size: 15 residues. The germline CDR1 and CDR2 sequences are SNHLY and FYNNEI.

J is TRBJ2-3 and V is TRBV4-1, with D unclear. Per germline, CDR1 MGHRA and CDR2 YSYEKL. V shed 0 bases and J shed 4 bases, with 8 bases lying between them. The CDR3 consists of 14 residues. CDR3 sequence reads: CASSQDTRADTQYF. The DNA of the CDR3 is TGCGCCAGCAGCCAAGATACTCGGGCAGATACGCAGTATTTT.

This chain uses TRBV20-1 with TRBJ1-1; D unclear. The germline V gene has CDR1 DFQATT and CDR2 SNEGSKA (reference sequence). Between the trimmed V and J ends, which lost 3 bases and 4 bases, there was a span of 24 bases. The CDR3 spans 17 residues. The CDR3 DNA sequence: TGCAGTGCTAGTGGTCGGGCGGACCCCGGGGTTAGCACTGAAGCTTTCTTT. Residues: CSASGRADPGVSTEAFF.

This clone is a singleton in its sample. The rearrangement joins TRBV27 to TRBJ2-7; no firm D call. Germline-derived CDR1 and CDR2 are MNHEY and SMNVEV (reference sequence). The CDR3 is 16 residues long. With 6 bases removed from V and 2 bases from J, the gap between germline ends came to 20 bases. The CDR3 region is CASSPTTAGIAYEQYF. The DNA for the CDR3 is TGTGCCAGCAGCCCAACCACGGCAGGAATCGCCTACGAGCAGTACTTC.

The rearrangement links TRBV19 to TRBJ1-2; D possibly corresponds to TRBD1 (5 bases). CDR3 length: 14 residues. Trimming stripped 3 bases from V and 2 bases from J, with 10 bases between. CDR1 LNHDA and CDR2 SQIVND come from the germline V gene (reference sequence). CDR3: CASSITRTNYGYTF. CDR3 DNA: TGTGCCAGTAGTATTACCAGGACAAACTATGGCTACACCTTC.

This rearrangement joins TRBV9 to TRBJ2-7; 10 bases line up with TRBD2. The junction had 4 bases not matched to a gene; V was cut back by 0 bases and J by 4 bases. This CDR3 has 15 amino acids. Per the germline V gene, CDR1 is SGDLS and CDR2 is YYNGEE. This chain's CDR3 is CASSVGTSGVYEQYF. In DNA form, the CDR3 reads TGTGCCAGCAGCGTAGGTACTAGCGGGGTATACGAGCAGTACTTC.

The chain employs TRBV9 and TRBJ2-7; 9 bases align to TRBD1. This CDR3 has 17 residues. Germline V gene data show CDR1 as SGDLS and CDR2 as YYNGEE. Trimming took 3 bases from V and 5 from J; bases not matched to a gene: 15. CDR3 coding DNA: TGTGCCAGCAGCGCCAGGGGGGATTGGGACAGGGTGAACGAGCAGTACTTC. Amino acids: CASSARGDWDRVNEQYF.

The rearrangement uses TRBV7-9 and TRBJ1-2; 9 bases fit TRBD1. Unmatched junction bases numbered 4, after V lost 5 bases and J lost 6 bases. Per germline, CDR1 SEHNR and CDR2 FQNEAQ (reference sequence). CDR3 length: 13 amino acids. The CDR3 DNA follows: TGTGCCAGCAGCCGGGACAGGGCGGATGGCTACACCTTC. Translation gives CASSRDRADGYTF.

In DNA, the CDR3 is TGTGCCAGCTCACCCGGGGGAGGGCTAAACGAGCAGTACTTC. Amino acid sequence: CASSPGGGLNEQYF. The chain carries TRBV18 and TRBJ2-7; 7 bases line up with TRBD2. This CDR3 is 14 amino acids long. The junction had 7 bases not matched to a gene; V was cut back by 3 bases and J by 5 bases. Germline CDR1 is KGHSH and CDR2 is LQKENI.

CDR3 nucleotides: TGCGCCAGCAGCTTGCTGGGGGGGAAGTTGAACACTGAAGCTTTCTTT. Amino acids: CASSLLGGKLNTEAFF. The genes are TRBV5-1 and TRBJ1-1; possibly TRBD1 for D (5 bases). Germline V gives CDR1 SGHRS, CDR2 YFSETQ. CDR3 length equals 16 residues. V gave up 1 base and J gave up 0 bases, with 13 bases separating them.